This T cell receptor beta chain was captured in a study of blood T cell repertoires in COVID-19. Study-level information: T cells, B-cell-depleted T cells, or PBMCs supplied cDNA or gDNA.

This clone was found a few times. The germline V gene has CDR1 MNHEY and CDR2 SMNVEV (reference sequence). V lost 2 bases and J lost 7; bases outside the gene matches: 5. This CDR3 has 14 residues. In the original processing: Cell counts per sample came from amplifying reference gene primers. Sequencing was performed with immunoSEQ multiplex PCR; in TCRdb, only in-frame clones are kept and a portion is missing. V, J and clone size reflect that table, while D and trimming were determined from the DNA. This sample has 110,000 to 150,000 clones, with 80% to 90% found just once. Sequencing input: peripheral blood. This chain uses TRBV27 with TRBJ2-1, with 7 nucleotides matching TRBD2. This sequence was found in a man between 60 and 75 years old with active or convalescent COVID-19. The CDR3 loop is CASSLIPAGNEQFF. The CDR3 bases are TGTGCCAGCAGTTTAATCCCAGCGGGAAATGAGCAGTTCTTC.